The TCR beta chain under discussion was sequenced for a study of blood T cell repertoires in COVID-19. Study background: Samples representing acute and convalescent COVID-19 were sourced from the United States, Italy and Spain. Sources were T cells, B-cell-depleted T cells, or PBMCs; the material itself was cDNA or gDNA.

From germline, CDR1 is SGHRS and CDR2 YFSETQ. V was pared by 0 bases and J by 6 bases, with 13 bases of the junction left unmatched. The CDR3 runs to 17 residues. This clone was counted ten times or more. Clones were read by immunoSEQ multiplex PCR, and TCRdb kept only the in-frame ones, dropping some. The sample lists about 250,000 clones; around 81% were seen once. Resolution of symptoms, clearance, or two negative PCRs was present in recovered Cohort 3 donors. Sequencing was carried out using PBMCs or T cells enriched from blood (not recorded which). The TCR sequence derives from a man aged 45-65 years who had recovered from COVID-19. This chain connects TRBV5-1 to TRBJ1-2; 8 nucleotides line up with TRBD1. CDR3 sequence (DNA): TGCGCCAGCAGCTTGGAGGGCAGGGGGCTCGAGGTAAATGGCTACACCTTC. Its protein is CASSLEGRGLEVNGYTF. Based on the CDR3 plus reference TRBV5-1 and TRBJ1-2, the full variable domain is KAGVTQTPRYLIKTRGQQVTLSCSPISGHRSVSWYQQTPGQGLQFLFEYFSETQRNKGNFPGRFSGRQFSNSRSEMNVSTLELGDSALYLCASSLEGRGLEVNGYTFGSGTRLTVV.